What follows are 32 T cell receptor beta chains derived from one specimen sequenced in a study of memory CD4+ T cells and cytomegalovirus serostatus. Profiled with immunoSEQ multiplex PCR; TCRdb holds only in-frame clones, not every one. The data contain around 88,000 clones, about 80% of them seen just once; the ten biggest clones take up 3.6%. The sort gate was single viable CD3+CD4+CD8-CD45RO+ cells for memory CD4+ T cells. Sample: memory CD4+ T cells from blood. The receptors were gathered from an adult in good health and CMV-seropositive.

The chain employs TRBV9 and TRBJ2-7; tentative D call: TRBD2 (5 bases). This CDR3 region has 15 residues. V dropped 3 bases and J dropped 0 bases, with 13 bases sitting between them. CDR1 SGDLS and CDR2 YYNGEE come from the germline V gene. In nucleotides, the CDR3 is TGTGCCAGCAGCGCGTCCCAGGCGGGCTCCTACGAGCAGTACTTC. Its translation is CASSASQAGSYEQYF.

CDR3 bases: TGTGCCACCTCTGGGGTGGCAGGGTCTGAGCAGTACTTC. Amino acid sequence: CATSGVAGSEQYF. The rearrangement links TRBV19 to TRBJ2-7; TRBD1 might be the D (5 bases). V lost 10 bases and J 7 bases, leaving 20 bases between the germline ends. Per the germline V gene, CDR1 is LNHDA and CDR2 is SQIVND (reference sequence). The CDR3 length is 13 residues.

This sequence joins TRBV5-1 and TRBJ2-3, with 8 bases aligning to TRBD1. CDR1 and CDR2 from the germline V gene are SGHRS and YFSETQ. The length of the CDR3 is 19 residues. Trimming cost V 1 base and J 1 base; bases outside gene matches: 14. The CDR3 bases are TGCGCCAGCAGCTTGAGCGGATGGAGGGAGACAGGGGGCACAGATACGCAGTATTTT. Translating gives CASSLSGWRETGGTDTQYF.

The chain couples TRBV7-3 to TRBJ2-3; 7 bases match TRBD2. The V gene's germline CDR1 is SGHTA and CDR2 FQGTGA. J was trimmed by 4 bases and V by 5 bases; bases with no gene match: 6. The CDR3 is 14 amino acids. CDR3 sequence: CASSGGGPPDTQYF. CDR3 DNA: TGTGCCAGCAGCGGGGGAGGGCCCCCAGATACGCAGTATTTT.

V gene TRBV6-1 combines with J gene TRBJ2-1; TRBD2 aligns across 15 bases. CDR1 MNHNS and CDR2 SASEGT come from the germline V gene. Trimming cost V 0 bases and J 4 bases; bases outside gene matches: 10. CDR3 size: 20 residues. The CDR3 sequence: CASSEAPGTSGRTLYNEQFF. The CDR3 region has the DNA TGTGCCAGCAGTGAAGCCCCCGGGACTAGCGGGAGGACACTGTACAATGAGCAGTTCTTC.

The CDR3 DNA is TGTGCCAGCAGTTTTGTGACATTTACCTACGAGCAGTACTTC. Residues: CASSFVTFTYEQYF. V gene TRBV28 combines with J gene TRBJ2-7; no firm D call. V was clipped by 3 bases and J by 2 bases, with 11 bases between them. The CDR3 is 14 amino acids. The V gene's germline CDR1 is MDHEN and CDR2 SYDVKM.

The rearrangement joins TRBV5-1 to TRBJ1-1; 7 nucleotides match TRBD1. From germline, CDR1 is SGHRS and CDR2 YFSETQ. J lost 5 bases, V lost 3 bases, and 4 bases had no gene match. This CDR3 contains 13 residues. The chain's CDR3 is CASSSQGVTEAFF. CDR3 sequence (DNA): TGCGCCAGCAGCTCCCAGGGGGTTACTGAAGCTTTCTTT. Filled out from reference TRBV5-1 and TRBJ1-1, the complete variable domain reads KAGVTQTPRYLIKTRGQQVTLSCSPISGHRSVSWYQQTPGQGLQFLFEYFSETQRNKGNFPGRFSGRQFSNSRSEMNVSTLELGDSALYLCASSSQGVTEAFFGQGTRLTVV.

DNA of the CDR3: TGCAGCACGGCCACCACTCTGAGGAATGAGCAGTTCTTC. It is translated as CSTATTLRNEQFF. The chain has TRBV29-1 and TRBJ2-1; the D is unclear. Germline loops: CDR1 SQVTM, CDR2 ANQGSEA. Between the trimmed V and J ends, which lost 8 bases and 7 bases, there was a span of 18 bases. This CDR3 has 13 residues.

This clone was observed a handful of times. The chain carries TRBV2 and TRBJ2-2; no reliable D call. This CDR3 has 11 amino acids. In germline, CDR1 is SNHLY, CDR2 FYNNEI. V shed 2 bases and J shed 8 bases, with 3 bases lying between them. The CDR3 coding sequence is TGTGCCAGCAGTGAAAATGGGGAGCTGTTTTTT. This gives the protein CASSENGELFF. The whole variable domain, remainder taken from reference TRBV2 and TRBJ2-2, is EPEVTQTPSHQVTQMGQEVILRCVPISNHLYFYWYRQILGQKVEFLVSFYNNEISEKSEIFDDQFSVERPDGSNFTLKIRSTKLEDSAMYFCASSENGELFFGEGSRLTVL.

The V gene is TRBV28, the J gene TRBJ1-5; 11 nucleotides align to TRBD1. J lost 2 bases, V lost 5 bases, and 2 bases had no gene match. CDR1 is MDHEN and CDR2 is SYDVKM in the germline V gene. CDR3 length: 15 residues. The CDR3 loop reads CASSRDRGGNQPQHF. The CDR3 DNA follows: TGTGCCAGCAGTCGGGACAGGGGGGGCAATCAGCCCCAGCATTTT.

J is TRBJ2-5 and V is TRBV7-6, with D perhaps matching TRBD2 (6 bases). The J call could be wrong; TRBJ2-7 is a better fit for the DNA end. Germline-derived CDR1 and CDR2 are SGHVS and FNYEAQ. This CDR3 comprises 14 residues. The CDR3 is CASSQVGGSYEQYF. For the CDR3, the DNA is TGTGCCAGCAGCCAGGTGGGGGGATCCTACGAGCAGTACTTC.

The chain is built from TRBV28 and TRBJ1-1; D call uncertain. The V and J ends lost 3 bases and 1 base respectively, with 9 bases between them. This CDR3 region has 14 residues. Germline V lookup: CDR1 MDHEN, CDR2 SYDVKM. DNA of the CDR3: TGTGCCAGCAGTTTCTTTTTTCGGAACACTGAAGCTTTCTTT. As protein: CASSFFFRNTEAFF.

The V gene is TRBV25-1, the J gene TRBJ1-2; 10 bases line up with TRBD1. Per germline, CDR1 MGHDK and CDR2 SYGVNS. The junction had 5 bases not matched to a gene; V was cut back by 3 bases and J by 7 bases. CDR3 length equals 14 residues. CDR3 bases: TGTGCCAGCAGTGAGGGACAGGGGCGGTTTGGCTACACCTTC. It specifies CASSEGQGRFGYTF.

The J gene is TRBJ1-1, the V gene TRBV4-2, with D maybe TRBD1 (6 bases). The germline CDR1 and CDR2 sequences are LGHNA and YNFKEQ. The CDR3 has 15 residues. V was cut by 4 bases and J by 3 bases, with 15 bases left in between. CDR3 in DNA: TGTGCCAGCAGCCGGGGGGGCGCGGGGTACACTGAAGCTTTCTTT. It yields the protein CASSRGGAGYTEAFF.

The genes are TRBV2 and TRBJ2-7, with D uncertain. Trimming left V 5 bases short and J 0 bases short, with 11 bases between. Germline V CDR1 and CDR2: SNHLY, FYNNEI. CDR3 length: 14 amino acids. CDR3 DNA: TGTGCCAGCAGTTCAGACCTGCGCTCCTACGAGCAGTACTTC. Translated, it gives CASSSDLRSYEQYF.

Here the CDR3 reads CASTLHLNANTGELFF. Written as DNA, the CDR3 is TGTGCCAGCACACTACACTTAAACGCGAACACCGGGGAGCTGTTTTTT. The chain recombines TRBV5-5 with TRBJ2-2; D ambiguous. CDR1 SGHKS and CDR2 YYEKEE come from the germline V gene (reference sequence). There are 16 residues in the CDR3. The V end lost 6 bases, the J end lost 0 bases, and 15 bases lay between the germline ends.

The CDR3 nucleotides are TGTGCCAGCAGCAGAACGGCCAGCGACTATGGCTACACCTTC. Translated: CASSRTASDYGYTF. The V gene is TRBV7-2, the J gene TRBJ1-2; D not certain. This CDR3 is built from 14 residues. With 5 bases removed from V and 3 bases from J, the gap between germline ends came to 13 bases. The germline V gene encodes CDR1 SGHTA and CDR2 FQGNSA.

V gene TRBV7-3 combines with J gene TRBJ2-7; 8 nucleotides agree with TRBD1. This CDR3 is 15 amino acids long. Germline V lookup: CDR1 SGHTA, CDR2 FQGTGA. The trim removed 0 bases at V and 1 base at J, leaving 2 bases unmatched. The CDR3 protein is CASSLTGDRSYEQYF. The DNA for the CDR3 is TGTGCCAGCAGCTTAACTGGGGACAGGTCCTACGAGCAGTACTTC. Using reference TRBV7-3 and TRBJ2-7 for the parts outside the CDR3, the full variable domain is GAGVSQTPSNKVTEKGKYVELRCDPISGHTALYWYRQSLGQGPEFLIYFQGTGAADDSGLPNDRFFAVRPEGSVSTLKIQRTERGDSAVYLCASSLTGDRSYEQYFGPGTRLTVT.

This chain links TRBV5-1 with TRBJ1-2; D gene unclear. This CDR3 comprises 13 residues. CDR1 is SGHRS and CDR2 is YFSETQ in the germline V gene. Between the trimmed V and J ends, which lost 2 bases and 6 bases, there was a span of 11 bases. CDR3 sequence: CASSFSNGDGYTF. In DNA form, the CDR3 reads TGCGCCAGCAGCTTTTCAAACGGGGATGGCTACACCTTC.

The chain joins TRBV9 to TRBJ2-1; 9 nucleotides match TRBD2. The V segment lost 2 bases and the J segment 0 bases; nucleotides outside the gene matches: 9. The CDR3 length is 18 residues. Germline values: CDR1 SGDLS, CDR2 YYNGEE. DNA of the CDR3: TGTGCCAGCAGCGTTCCGGGACTAGCCGAAAGCTCCTACAATGAGCAGTTCTTC. It codes for CASSVPGLAESSYNEQFF. Looking up the rest from reference TRBV9 and TRBJ2-1 gives the full variable domain: DSGVTQTPKHLITATGQRVTLRCSPRSGDLSVYWYQQSLDQGLQFLIQYYNGEERAKGNILERFSAQQFPDLHSELNLSSLELGDSALYFCASSVPGLAESSYNEQFFGPGTRLTVL.

The gene calls are TRBV5-4 and TRBJ2-4; 12 positions agree with TRBD2. The germline V gene encodes CDR1 SGHNT and CDR2 YYREEE (reference sequence). Unmatched junction bases numbered 10, after V lost 4 bases and J lost 8 bases. This CDR3 has 16 residues. The CDR3 region is CASSPRLAGVGDIQYF. DNA of the CDR3: TGTGCCAGCAGCCCCAGACTAGCGGGAGTTGGGGACATTCAGTACTTC.

CDR3 region: CASSELTRGLEQYF. The CDR3, as DNA: TGTGCCAGCAGTGAATTGACTAGAGGTCTCGAGCAGTACTTC. The rearrangement joins TRBV2 to TRBJ2-7; maybe TRBD2 (6 bases). Germline V gene data show CDR1 as SNHLY and CDR2 as FYNNEI. The ends were cut back, 2 bases at V and 6 bases at J, with 14 bases in the middle. The CDR3 is 14 residues long.

This chain uses TRBV7-9 with TRBJ1-1; D may be TRBD1 (6 bases). CDR3 length equals 14 residues. Trimming shortened V by 5 bases and J by 0 bases, and 10 bases separated the two germline ends. Germline loops: CDR1 SEHNR, CDR2 FQNEAQ (reference sequence). The CDR3 loop is CASSRGQMNTEAFF. In DNA, the CDR3 is TGTGCCAGCAGCCGGGGACAAATGAACACTGAAGCTTTCTTT.

This chain connects TRBV7-2 to TRBJ2-2; perhaps D is TRBD1 or TRBD2 (5 bases each). The V end lost 5 bases, the J end lost 2 bases, and 12 bases lay between the germline ends. The CDR3 covers 15 residues. Germline V gene lookup returns CDR1 SGHTA and CDR2 FQGNSA. CDR3 sequence: CASSLGRINTGELFF. CDR3 DNA: TGTGCCAGCAGCCTGGGACGGATTAACACCGGGGAGCTGTTTTTT.

Notes on this clone: Other nucleotide sequences from this sample produce the same CDR3. This chain connects TRBV7-2 to TRBJ2-7; D is unresolved. Trimming removed 1 base at V and 1 base at J, with 5 bases between. Germline V gene data show CDR1 as SGHTA and CDR2 as FQGNSA. This CDR3 contains 13 residues. CDR3 nucleotide sequence: TGTGCCAGCAGCTTAGACAGATCCTACGAGCAGTACTTC. This sequence encodes CASSLDRSYEQYF.

The chain combines TRBV28 with TRBJ2-5; no clear D gene. This CDR3 is built from 13 residues. The germline CDR1 and CDR2 sequences are MDHEN and SYDVKM. V lost 5 bases to trimming and J lost 7 bases, with 14 bases between them. The chain's CDR3 is CASSRTLVGTQYF. CDR3 nucleotides: TGTGCCAGCAGTCGGACCTTAGTGGGGACCCAGTACTTC.

This chain uses TRBV7-9 with TRBJ1-4, with 8 bases fitting TRBD1. The V and J ends lost 5 bases and 5 bases, in that order; junction bases with no gene match: 4. The CDR3 loop spans 14 amino acids. Germline V CDR1 and CDR2: SEHNR, FQNEAQ (reference sequence). This CDR3 reads CASSLTGDNEKLFF. The CDR3 DNA is TGTGCCAGCAGCCTGACAGGGGACAATGAAAAACTGTTTTTT.

This clone was counted a few times. The J gene is TRBJ1-5, the V gene TRBV7-9; D ambiguous. The CDR3 runs to 13 residues. The germline V and J ends were trimmed by 1 base and 6 bases, with 7 bases remaining between them. The germline V gene has CDR1 SEHNR and CDR2 FQNEAQ (reference sequence). CDR3: CASSLEAAQPQHF. In DNA, the CDR3 is TGTGCCAGCAGCTTAGAGGCGGCTCAGCCCCAGCATTTT.

This clone was counted a single time. V and J are TRBV25-1 and TRBJ1-1; D is unclear. The CDR3 spans 13 residues. Germline values: CDR1 MGHDK, CDR2 SYGVNS. With 3 bases removed from V and 6 bases from J, the gap between germline ends came to 11 bases. The CDR3 DNA reads as TGTGCCAGCAGTGACTACAGTGGAGCTGAAGCTTTCTTT. Its protein product is CASSDYSGAEAFF. Supplemented by reference TRBV25-1 and TRBJ1-1, the full variable domain reads EADIYQTPRYLVIGTGKKITLECSQTMGHDKMYWYQQDPGMELHLIHYSYGVNSTEKGDLSSESTVSRIRTEHFPLTLESARPSHTSQYLCASSDYSGAEAFFGQGTRLTVV.

The CDR3 DNA is TGCGCCAGCAGCTTTGTTAGTCAGGGGGCTGGAGAGACCCAGTACTTC. Translation gives CASSFVSQGAGETQYF. The gene calls are TRBV5-1 and TRBJ2-5, with 8 bases fitting TRBD1. CDR3 length equals 16 residues. Germline V CDR1 and CDR2: SGHRS, YFSETQ. V lost 2 bases and J lost 4; bases outside the gene matches: 10.

This sequence joins TRBV18 and TRBJ2-3, with D tentatively TRBD1 (5 bases). The V end was cut by 3 bases, the J end by 1 base, with 8 bases between. The CDR3 loop spans 14 amino acids. The germline CDR1 and CDR2 sequences are KGHSH and LQKENI. CDR3 sequence: CASSPQGGTDTQYF. In DNA, the CDR3 is TGTGCCAGCTCACCCCAGGGCGGCACAGATACGCAGTATTTT.

V and J are TRBV5-1 and TRBJ2-3; 10 nucleotides align to TRBD2. The CDR3 extends over 14 amino acids. Germline V CDR1 and CDR2: SGHRS, YFSETQ. The V and J ends lost 7 bases and 5 bases, in that order; junction bases with no gene match: 7. CDR3 loop: CASWSGRGGDTQYF. The CDR3 DNA reads TGCGCCAGCTGGAGCGGGAGGGGAGGAGATACGCAGTATTTT.